These T cell receptor beta chains were read from a single sample in a study of cytomegalovirus exposure and HLA in healthy donors. Generated by immunoSEQ multiplex PCR, the TCRdb table keeps only in-frame clones and is missing some. The data show about 120,000 clones, more than 55% seen once. Material for sequencing was PBMCs. Receptors originate from a man between 18 and 35 years old in good health and CMV-seronegative. Both conserved end residues are part of each CDR3. The D gene is left open where the match is weak. Size values are once, few and many counts, or a class for expanded clones, and some rows have none.

TRBJ1-3 | 13 | . | . | TRBV27 | TGTGCCAGCAGTTCCCAATCTGGAAACACCATATATTTT | CASSSQSGNTIYF
TRBJ1-2 | 11 | . | . | TRBV2 | TGTGCCAGCAGCGGGGGGTTTGGCTACACCTTC | CASSGGFGYTF
TRBJ2-3 | 13 | few | . | TRBV6-4 | TGTGCCAGCAGTGAAGACTTCACAGATACGCAGTATTTT | CASSEDFTDTQYF
TRBJ2-5 | 15 | . | . | TRBV28 | TGTGCCAGCAGTTTCCCGACAGAGAACCAAGAGACCCAGTACTTC | CASSFPTENQETQYF
TRBJ2-3 | 13 | few | TRBD1 | TRBV5-1 | TGCGCCAGCAGCCGGGACAGGGCAGATACGCAGTATTTT | CASSRDRADTQYF
TRBJ2-1 | 16 | . | TRBD2 | TRBV5-1 | TGCGCCAGCAGCTTGCAGTTAGCGGGGGGGAACAATGAGCAGTTCTTC | CASSLQLAGGNNEQFF
TRBJ2-7 | 13 | . | TRBD2 | TRBV5-4 | TGTGCCAGCAGCCAACGGACTAGGGACGAGCAGTACTTC | CASSQRTRDEQYF
TRBJ2-7 | 14 | . | TRBD2 | TRBV14 | TGTGCCAGCAGCCCGCGGGGGGTTAACTACGAGCAGTACTTC | CASSPRGVNYEQYF
TRBJ2-7 | 12 | . | TRBD1 | TRBV7-9 | TGTGCCAGCAGGGGACAGGGCTACGAGCAGTACTTC | CASRGQGYEQYF
TRBJ2-3 | 15 | . | . | TRBV4-2 | TGTGCCAGCAGCCAAGACCCATCCGCGGTCGATACGCAGTATTTT | CASSQDPSAVDTQYF
TRBJ1-2 | 14 | . | . | TRBV30 | TGTGCCTGGAGTGTGAACCCCAGTACCTATGGCTACACCTTC | CAWSVNPSTYGYTF
TRBJ1-2 | 14 | few | . | TRBV4-1 | TGTGCCAGCAGCCAAGCGGGCGGGAGGGATGGCTACACCTTC | CASSQAGGRDGYTF
TRBJ1-1 | 14 | . | . | TRBV6-5 | TGTGCCAGCAGTTACCAGGGTTTGAACACTGAAGCTTTCTTT | CASSYQGLNTEAFF
TRBJ2-3 | 16 | . | TRBD2 | TRBV10-2 | TGCGCCAGCAGTGGAACAGCGGGGGGCCTCACAGATACGCAGTATTTT | CASSGTAGGLTDTQYF
TRBJ2-2 | 15 | . | . | TRBV7-3 | TGTGCCAGCAGCCCAGCACAGGGGAACACCGGGGAGCTGTTTTTT | CASSPAQGNTGELFF
TRBJ1-5 | 14 | few | . | TRBV19 | TGTGCCAGTAGTCAGGGCTTCGGCAATCAGCCCCAGCATTTT | CASSQGFGNQPQHF
TRBJ2-1 | 13 | . | TRBD2 | TRBV6-4 | TGTGCCAGCAGTGTAGCGGGGGGGCGCGAGCAGTTCTTC | CASSVAGGREQFF
TRBJ2-7 | 15 | . | . | TRBV2 | TGTGCCAGCAGTGAATTGGGGGCTCAGGGTTACGAGCAGTACTTC | CASSELGAQGYEQYF
TRBJ2-1 | 15 | . | . | TRBV11-2 | TGTGCCAGCAGCCGCGGAGTAGGCCTGTACAATGAGCAGTTCTTC | CASSRGVGLYNEQFF
TRBJ1-5 | 14 | . | . | TRBV28 | TGTGCCAGCAGTTTCGCTGGGGCAGAGCAGCCCCAGCATTTT | CASSFAGAEQPQHF
TRBJ1-1 | 12 | . | TRBD1 | TRBV4-1 | TGCGCCAGCAGCGGCCGGGACAGGGACGCTTTCTTT | CASSGRDRDAFF
TRBJ2-5 | 14 | . | . | TRBV30 | TGTGCCTCCTCCCCAGTCGGGGTAGCGGAGACCCAGTACTTC | CASSPVGVAETQYF
TRBJ2-5 | 15 | . | . | TRBV7-6 | TGTGCCAGCACCCGAGTTTGGGGGCGGCAAGAGACCCAGTACTTC | CASTRVWGRQETQYF